This T cell receptor (beta chain) is drawn from a study of human T cells and chemical hapten exposure. At the level of the study: Sensitization employed 2% DPC on approximately 2 cm by approximately 2 cm of upper inner arm skin. From small differences in pooled library volume came most of the variation in per-sample TCR yields.

Time point: patch test 1, 2 weeks after DPC sensitization. The treatment was: therapeutic diphenylcyclopropenone sensitization with weekly scalp DPC. The V and J ends lost 5 bases and 3 bases respectively, with 7 bases between them. The CDR3 sequence is 12 residues long. Germline values: CDR1 SGHTA, CDR2 FQGNSA. MiXCR, run by TCRdb on the RACE reads, gives a single entry per CDR3 protein. The table lists roughly 100,000 distinct CDR3 sequences, 11% of them singletons. Broader study findings: No change in TCRs above 1 in 1000 frequency was produced by DPC sensitization. Relative to control repertoires, expanded TCRs gave rise to significantly more large CDR3 similarity clusters.

This clonotype was recorded a few times. Its antigen remains unknown. The V call is TRBV7-2, the J call TRBJ1-2; D unresolved. This receptor was obtained from a middle-aged woman with alopecia areata. Some clones in this sample may be carry-over from other donors' samples. The sequences come from whole blood, collected in connection with sensitization to the hapten diphenylcyclopropenone (DPC). For the CDR3, the DNA is TGTGCCAGCAGCCAAAACTACTATGGCTACACCTTC. Its protein product is CASSQNYYGYTF.